The sequence of this T cell receptor (beta chain) was determined in a study of tumor-infiltrating lymphocytes in glioblastoma multiforme. Study findings and constraints: The T cells in this sample were not sorted into functional subsets.

V was shortened by 7 bases and J by 2 bases, with 6 bases between the two germline ends. Per the germline V gene, CDR1 is MDHEN and CDR2 is SYDVKM. The CDR3 covers 11 residues. As regards this clonotype: Its target is not known.

TCR beta libraries were built from RNA through three nested multiplex PCR rounds using modified ARM-PCR. In TCRdb, the multiplex PCR reads were re-called with MiXCR into one record per CDR3 protein. There are 20,000 or so distinct CDR3 sequences in the sample; 65% to 75% occur only once, and around 19% lies in the top ten. The sequenced material came from peripheral blood. This TCR was sampled from a male donor with glioblastoma. V and J are TRBV28 and TRBJ2-7; D is ambiguous. CDR3 nucleotide sequence: TGTGCCAGCATCTCCGCCTACGAGCAGTACTTC. Translation gives CASISAYEQYF.